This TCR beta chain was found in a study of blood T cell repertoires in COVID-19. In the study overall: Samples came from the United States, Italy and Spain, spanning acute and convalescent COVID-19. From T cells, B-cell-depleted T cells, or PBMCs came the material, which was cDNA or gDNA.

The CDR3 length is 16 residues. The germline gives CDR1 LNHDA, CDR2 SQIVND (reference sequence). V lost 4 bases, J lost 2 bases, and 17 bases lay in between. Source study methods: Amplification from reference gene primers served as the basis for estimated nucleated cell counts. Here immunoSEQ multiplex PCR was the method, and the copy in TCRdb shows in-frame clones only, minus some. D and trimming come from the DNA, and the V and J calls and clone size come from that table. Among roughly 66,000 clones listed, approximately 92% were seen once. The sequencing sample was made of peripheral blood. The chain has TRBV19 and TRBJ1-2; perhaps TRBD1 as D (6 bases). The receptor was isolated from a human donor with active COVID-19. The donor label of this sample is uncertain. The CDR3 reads CASSTRTVGFNYGYTF. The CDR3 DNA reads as TGTGCCAGTAGTACCCGGACAGTCGGCTTCAACTATGGCTACACCTTC. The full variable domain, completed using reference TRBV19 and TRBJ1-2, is DGGITQSPKYLFRKEGQNVTLSCEQNLNHDAMYWYRQDPGQGLRLIYYSQIVNDFQKGDIAEGYSVSREKKESFPLTVTSAQKNPTAFYLCASSTRTVGFNYGYTFGSGTRLTVV.